This record looks at one T cell receptor beta chain sequence and its context. TCRdb keeps only in-frame clones here, not all; method: immunoSEQ multiplex PCR. The sample records 400,000 or so clones, more than 85% being singletons. These data are taken from a study of blood T cell repertoires in COVID-19. Study-wide background: The United States, Italy and Spain provided the acute and convalescent COVID-19 samples.

CDR3 length: 15 amino acids. V dropped 2 bases and J dropped 0 bases, with 11 bases sitting between them. Germline-derived CDR1 and CDR2 are SGHTA and FQGNSA. The receptor's source is a human donor in a cohort sampled during active COVID-19. Sequenced: peripheral blood. The V gene is TRBV7-2, the J gene TRBJ2-7; D gene uncertain. This CDR3 is CASSLRSASSYEQYF. The CDR3 DNA is TGTGCCAGCAGCTTACGAAGCGCTAGCTCCTACGAGCAGTACTTC.